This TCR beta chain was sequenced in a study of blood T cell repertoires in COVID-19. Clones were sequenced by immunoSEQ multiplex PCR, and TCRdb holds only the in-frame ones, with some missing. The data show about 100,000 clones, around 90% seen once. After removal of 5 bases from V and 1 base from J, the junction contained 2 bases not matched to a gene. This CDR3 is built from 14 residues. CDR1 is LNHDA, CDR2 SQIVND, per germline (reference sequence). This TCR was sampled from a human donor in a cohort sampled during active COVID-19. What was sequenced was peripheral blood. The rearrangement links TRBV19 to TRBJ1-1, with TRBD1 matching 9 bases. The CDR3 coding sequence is TGTGCCAGTAGTTACAGGGGGCAGAACACTGAAGCTTTCTTT. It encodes CASSYRGQNTEAFF.